This TCR beta chain was identified in a study of blood T cell repertoires in COVID-19. Looking at the study overall: COVID-19 samples collected from the United States, Italy and Spain covered acute and convalescent phases. PBMCs, B-cell-depleted T cells, or T cells were the source of the cDNA or gDNA that made up the material.

This clone was seen at least ten times. The CDR3 length is 15 residues. The trim removed 5 bases at V and 2 bases at J, leaving 4 bases unmatched. Germline CDR1 and CDR2: LGHDT and YNNKEL (reference sequence). How the authors handled the data: Quantification of nucleated cells was approximated via reference gene primer amplification. Data came from immunoSEQ multiplex PCR; TCRdb stores just in-frame clones and leaves some out. The DNA was the basis for D and trimming; V, J and clone size are from that table. The sample contains about 200,000 clones, 80% to 90% of which appear only once. This TCR came from a human donor in a cohort sampled during active COVID-19. This chain joins TRBV3-1 (or the pseudogene TRBV3-2) and TRBJ1-1; 11 nucleotides line up with TRBD1. The sequencing sample was made of peripheral blood. The CDR3 DNA reads as TGTGCCAGCAGCTCCGGGACAGGGGGAAACACTGAAGCTTTCTTT. It encodes CASSSGTGGNTEAFF.